This is a list of T cell receptor beta chains from one sample in a study of radiotherapy plus CTLA-4 blockade in lung cancer. Sequencing was performed with immunoSEQ multiplex PCR; in TCRdb, only in-frame clones are kept and a portion is missing. The repertoire consists of about 66,000 clones, with around 86% occurring once and the leading ten covering 3.5% to 5%. Sequencing used peripheral blood, obtained from a patient treated with radiotherapy plus ipilimumab. The receptors stem from a human donor with non-small cell lung cancer who had a partial response to radiotherapy plus ipilimumab. The CDR3 runs from the conserved cysteine through the conserved F or W. The order of the fields is D gene, clone size, CDR3 length, J gene, V gene, CDR3 protein. The D gene is left open where the match is weak. Rows may omit the clone size; those that give it use once, few, many or a size class.

>-|medium-sized|11|TRBJ1-2|TRBV20-1
CSASGVYGYTF
>-|few|12|TRBJ2-1|TRBV9
CASSLNSGEQFF
>-|-|14|TRBJ2-7|TRBV15
CATSSPRTNYEQYF
>-|-|15|TRBJ1-1|TRBV28
CASSFALTGNTEAFF
>-|once|14|TRBJ2-7|TRBV12-5
CASGSSDRLGEQYF
>TRBD1|-|15|-|TRBV9
CASSLRDRATYEQYF
>TRBD2|-|18|TRBJ2-3|TRBV11-2
CASSFRGISGGRTDTQYF
>-|once|14|TRBJ1-1|TRBV10-1
CASSEVGGDTEAFF
>-|-|16|TRBJ1-2|TRBV4-1
CASSQGTAQPYYGYTF
>-|-|12|TRBJ2-1|TRBV10-1
CASSEANHEQFF
>-|-|15|TRBJ2-1|TRBV5-1
CASSLVGTREYEQFF
>TRBD1|-|13|TRBJ1-2|TRBV5-4
CASSRDRESGYTF
>-|-|14|TRBJ2-7|TRBV7-2
CASSSGRIGYEQYF
>-|-|12|TRBJ1-2|TRBV7-9
CASSPGGAGYTF
>-|-|12|TRBJ2-7|TRBV28
CASSLALREQYF
>-|few|15|TRBJ2-1|TRBV11-2
CASSLTDDGSHEQFF
>TRBD2|-|15|TRBJ2-1|TRBV7-3
CASSPRTSAYNEQFF
>TRBD1|-|14|TRBJ1-5|TRBV28
CASNVGQPNQPQHF
>TRBD1|-|15|TRBJ1-5|TRBV28
CASSKSGGSNQPQHF
>-|-|14|TRBJ1-1|TRBV11-2
CASSLVATNTEAFF
>-|few|23|TRBJ2-5|TRBV4-2
CASSQELGIAEDVGGPRVETQYF
>-|-|14|TRBJ1-5|TRBV6-5
CASRGQGHNQPQHF
>-|-|12|TRBJ2-7|TRBV10-3
CASRRGGDEQYF
>-|-|21|TRBJ2-3|TRBV1
CTSSQGEGLAGGPGGTDTQYF
>TRBD1|-|15|TRBJ1-4|TRBV2
CASSDPDRVREKLFF
>-|-|14|TRBJ2-5|TRBV5-1
CASRLGLGQETQYF
>TRBD2|-|15|TRBJ2-2|TRBV19
CASSAGRAGTGELFF
>TRBD2|-|16|-|TRBV25-1
CASSETPRPGGNEQYF
>-|few|13|TRBJ2-7|TRBV29-1
CSVLYDGIYEQYF
>TRBD1|-|15|TRBJ2-1|TRBV11-2
CASSSGGRSYNEQFF
>TRBD2|-|13|TRBJ2-1|TRBV5-1
CASSVDPGGSGVF
>-|few|11|TRBJ1-1|TRBV30
CAWSGADEAFF
>-|-|16|TRBJ2-1|TRBV28
CASSSLEPERYNEQFF
>-|few|15|TRBJ1-4|TRBV28
CASSLEEETNEKLFF
>TRBD2|-|15|TRBJ2-5|TRBV18
CASSGTSSFQETQYF
>TRBD1|-|18|TRBJ2-2|TRBV28
CASSTFPGQGANTGELFF
>-|few|15|TRBJ2-7|TRBV14
CASSQGSPRGYEQYF
>TRBD2|once|15|TRBJ2-2|TRBV2
CAAKKGGRDTGELFF
>TRBD2|-|19|TRBJ2-3|TRBV28
CASSSLHFSGRPVTDTQYF
>TRBD1|-|13|TRBJ2-7|TRBV5-1
CASSPEGADEQYF
>-|-|15|TRBJ1-1|TRBV9
CASSPRAGLNTEAFF
>-|-|17|TRBJ2-4|TRBV28
CASSFGGGFLAKNIQYF
>TRBD2|-|15|TRBJ2-7|TRBV11-2
CASRNRAGGGYEQYF
>-|-|13|TRBJ1-1|TRBV28
CASSRGMVAEAFF
>TRBD2|-|16|TRBJ2-3|TRBV5-1
CASSPEGGRPTDTQYF
>TRBD1|few|16|TRBJ1-4|TRBV25-1
CASSEGTGQHNEKLFF
>-|-|16|TRBJ1-2|TRBV5-6
CASSLASRLTNYGYTF
>-|once|13|TRBJ2-3|TRBV11-2
CASSFTGSDTQYF
>TRBD2|-|18|TRBJ2-1|TRBV30
CAWRRLAGGSWDTGEQFF
>-|few|12|TRBJ1-2|TRBV2
CASSETVKGYTF
>TRBD2|-|13|TRBJ2-2|TRBV30
CALGGGSTGELFF
>TRBD1|-|14|TRBJ1-1|TRBV14
CASSHGTGNTEAFF
>-|-|14|TRBJ1-2|TRBV19
CASSEQGPGYGYTF
>-|-|15|TRBJ1-2|TRBV6-5
CASSYSRQQLYGYTF
>-|-|14|TRBJ2-1|TRBV14
CASSQQTGYNEQFF
>-|-|14|TRBJ1-2|TRBV2
CASSLDGDGYGYTF
>-|-|14|TRBJ1-1|TRBV7-2
CASSSIGGRTEAFF
>-|-|13|TRBJ2-3|TRBV6-5
CASSVVRSDTQYF
>TRBD2|-|15|TRBJ2-7|TRBV9
CASSVSGREGGEQYF